Each of the 4 T cell receptor beta chains below was sequenced from the same sample in a study of blood T cell repertoires in COVID-19. TCRdb's table, derived via immunoSEQ multiplex PCR, lists solely in-frame clones and lacks some. This table holds 60,000 to 90,000 clones, about four fifths found once. The source material was peripheral blood. The origin of the receptors is a man aged 50-59 years with acute or convalescent COVID-19.

This sequence joins TRBV2 and TRBJ2-5, with 9 bases lining up with TRBD1. The trim removed 4 bases at V and 5 bases at J, leaving 8 bases unmatched. The CDR3 totals 15 residues. Germline V lookup: CDR1 SNHLY, CDR2 FYNNEI. In DNA form, the CDR3 reads TGTGCCAGCAGTGGACCCGGGACAGGGTATGAGACCCAGTACTTC. The encoded protein is CASSGPGTGYETQYF.

The V gene is TRBV10-3, the J gene TRBJ2-7, with D possibly TRBD1 on 5 matching bases. Germline V gene lookup returns CDR1 ENHRY and CDR2 SYGVKD. Trimming left V 3 bases short and J 2 bases short, with 8 bases between. This CDR3 contains 13 residues. CDR3 region: CAISEDRTYEQYF. CDR3 DNA sequence: TGTGCCATCAGTGAAGACAGAACCTACGAGCAGTACTTC.

The chain combines TRBV10-3 with TRBJ2-3; TRBD2 matches 7 bases. With 11 bases clipped from V and 5 bases from J, the junction kept 13 bases outside the gene matches. The CDR3 has 14 residues. CDR1 ENHRY and CDR2 SYGVKD come from the germline V gene. In nucleotides, the CDR3 is TGTGCCCTCTCTGCCTCGGGAGGCGTAGATACGCAGTATTTT. Amino acid sequence: CALSASGGVDTQYF.

This sequence joins TRBV28 and TRBJ1-2; weak D call: TRBD1 (6 bases). Trimming took 5 bases from V and 8 from J, leaving 18 bases between them. Germline CDR1 and CDR2: MDHEN and SYDVKM. This CDR3 spans 14 amino acids. DNA for the CDR3: TGTGCCAGCAGTGGGCGGACAGTCTCTCTAGGCTACACCTTC. This codes for CASSGRTVSLGYTF.